In this sample, the clone carrying this TCR beta chain turned up once. The antigen remains unidentified. This sample was taken from a study of cytomegalovirus exposure and HLA in healthy donors. Whole-study findings and limits: A later analysis associated 16,951 TCR beta sequences with HLA alleles at a 0.05 false discovery rate. In terms of immune exposure information, only CMV serostatus was available.

Each donor was nominally healthy when sampled (though unrecorded immune exposures were likely). PCR amplification relied on 60 Vbeta primers (plus 13 Jbeta primers). The assay was immunoSEQ multiplex PCR, and TCRdb's table has in-frame clones only and misses some. The sample includes approximately 85,000 clones, about four fifths seen only once; the top ten take roughly 30%. The sequence came from a man aged 50-60 years in good health and CMV-seropositive. The sequencing sample was made of PBMCs.

The CDR3 is CASSEAARAGQPQHF. CDR3 bases: TGTGCCAGCAGTGAAGCTGCCAGGGCCGGACAGCCCCAGCATTTT. This chain uses TRBV6-1 with TRBJ1-5; D is perhaps TRBD1 (5 bases). CDR3 length equals 15 residues. V was cut by 0 bases and J by 7 bases, with 13 bases left in between. Germline V CDR1 and CDR2: MNHNS, SASEGT.